This TCR beta chain is drawn from a study of blood T cell repertoires in COVID-19. Per germline, CDR1 LNHDA and CDR2 SQIVND (reference sequence). This CDR3 region has 13 residues. The V and J ends lost 0 bases and 6 bases respectively, with 6 bases between them. As processed by the authors: Amplification from reference gene primers served as the basis for estimated nucleated cell counts. Repertoires were generated with immunoSEQ multiplex PCR, while TCRdb's copy carries only in-frame clones and drops some. V and J calls and clone size follow that table, whereas D and trimming were derived from the DNA. The sample has around 76,000 clones; 70% to 85% are singletons.

This TCR derives from an older woman with acute or convalescent COVID-19. The V call is TRBV19, the J call TRBJ1-5; unclear D gene. Sequencing used peripheral blood. The CDR3 sequence: CASSIDSIQPQHF. CDR3 nucleotides: TGTGCCAGTAGTATAGACAGTATTCAGCCCCAGCATTTT.